Reported below is one T cell receptor beta chain. This sample was taken from a study of CXCR3-negative and CXCR3-positive naive CD8 T cells. UMI labels and 5' RACE were used to prepare the TRB cDNA libraries. Each CDR3 protein gets one entry in TCRdb, which reprocessed the 5' RACE reads and gives no DNA. Found here are about 62,000 distinct CDR3 sequences; the top ten clones hold about 4.5%. The CDR3 is made up of 16 amino acids. The germline CDR1 and CDR2 sequences are SQVTM and ANQGSEA. Each CD8+ T cell subset was flow-sorted in triplicate. Every sort contained some 300,000 cells. Sequencing used naive CXCR3- CD8+ T cells from blood. Stated subset: CD45RO-CCR7+CD27+CD95- naive CD8+ T cells lacking CXCR3 (TNR3-). The chain couples TRBV29-1 to TRBJ2-3; lacking DNA, the TRBD2 call made by TCRdb goes unchecked. The sequence derives from a human donor in good health. Some clones in this sample may be carry-over from other donors' samples. The CDR3 sequence: CSVVAGVLGSTDTQYF.